The clone carrying this TCR beta chain has at least ten counts. Its antigen remains unidentified. This beta chain is a stray read from a library made for alpha chains; its abundance is not meaningful. TCR cDNA molecules each had a unique molecular identifier. TCRdb processed the 5' RACE reads anew with MiXCR; each CDR3 protein has one entry. The sample lists 5,500 to 7,000 distinct CDR3 sequences; about 8% were seen once. The data stem from a study of spatial heterogeneity in lung cancer. Study observations and caveats: As ubiquitous and regional nonsynonymous mutations varied, counts of ubiquitous and regional expanded TCRs tracked them, respectively. Tumor mutation count correlated with how many alpha and beta TCRs expanded intratumorally.

Time point given: sample taken at primary tumor resection. Tumor, nontumor lung or frozen PBMC supplied whole RNA, sequenced without sorting. There are 14 residues in the CDR3. V lost 5 bases to trimming and J lost 7 bases; unmatched junction nucleotides: 7. Germline CDR1 SGHTA, CDR2 FQGTGA. Sequencing used lung tumor tissue, obtained at surgery. The clonotype comes from a female donor with early-stage non-small cell lung cancer. V gene TRBV7-3 combines with J gene TRBJ1-2, with TRBD1 identical over 10 bases. Here the CDR3 reads CASSPTGGAGGYTF. The DNA of the CDR3 is TGTGCCAGCAGCCCGACAGGGGGCGCAGGTGGCTACACCTTC.